One and the same sample provided the 10 T cell receptor beta chains below, sequenced in a study of T-cell memory formation after mild COVID-19. TCRdb independently ran MiXCR on the 5' RACE reads; one entry per CDR3 protein. The repertoire includes around 440,000 distinct CDR3 sequences, 18% of them detected once, and approximately 13% sits in the top ten. The sequenced sample was PBMCs or a T cell subset sorted from them (not recorded which). These receptor sequences come from an adult woman who had mild COVID-19 (a few samples of this study predate the infection). Cell type and time point are not known.

V usage is TRBV7-9 and J usage is TRBJ2-1; possible D gene TRBD2, 6 bases. V was shortened by 3 bases and J by 9 bases, with 15 bases between the two germline ends. The CDR3 loop spans 14 amino acids. The germline CDR1 and CDR2 sequences are SEHNR and FQNEAQ (reference sequence). The CDR3 coding sequence is TGTGCCAGCAGCTTCGTTTCGGGGGTTGGTGAGCAGTTCTTC. Encoded protein: CASSFVSGVGEQFF.

This chain uses TRBV5-1 with TRBJ1-2; no clear D gene. Trimming stripped 3 bases from V and 4 bases from J, with 13 bases between. From germline, CDR1 is SGHRS and CDR2 YFSETQ. CDR3 size: 14 residues. The CDR3 bases are TGCGCCAGCAGCTGGCGGCAGGTCGGCTATGGCTACACCTTC. Translating gives CASSWRQVGYGYTF.

The genes are TRBV6-5 and TRBJ1-5; TRBD1 matches 8 bases. The junction had 8 bases not matched to a gene; V was cut back by 7 bases and J by 6 bases. The CDR3 contains 14 residues. Per the germline V gene, CDR1 is MNHEY and CDR2 is SVGAGI. The CDR3 sequence: CASKGQGAFQPQHF. In DNA, the CDR3 is TGTGCCAGCAAAGGTCAGGGGGCTTTTCAGCCCCAGCATTTT.

The table lists this clonotype with many counts. This rearrangement joins TRBV29-1 to TRBJ2-5; D perhaps matches TRBD2 (5 bases). V was pared by 2 bases and J by 7 bases, with 14 bases between. The CDR3 totals 13 residues. The V gene's germline CDR1 is SQVTM and CDR2 ANQGSEA. The chain's CDR3 is CSVELVTAGTQYF. Here the CDR3 DNA reads TGCAGCGTTGAACTCGTAACGGCGGGGACCCAGTACTTC.

The chain employs TRBV12-3 or TRBV12-4 and TRBJ1-4; D possibly corresponds to TRBD1 (6 bases). The CDR3 has 13 amino acids. Trimming pared 10 bases from V and 5 bases from J, leaving 14 bases between. CDR3 region: CATVDRTNEKLFF. The CDR3 DNA reads TGTGCCACCGTGGACAGAACAAATGAAAAACTGTTTTTT.

This chain connects TRBV3-1 to TRBJ2-7; tentative D call: TRBD1 (6 bases). Trimming pared 1 base from V and 5 bases from J, leaving 18 bases between. The length of the CDR3 is 16 residues. CDR1 is LGHDT, CDR2 YNNKEL, per germline (reference sequence). The CDR3 DNA follows: TGTGCCAGCAGCCAAGGTAGTGGTCCAGGGGACCACGAGCAGTACTTC. The encoded protein is CASSQGSGPGDHEQYF.

This sequence joins TRBV20-1 and TRBJ1-1; a weak D match, TRBD1 (6 bases). V was trimmed by 4 bases and J by 2 bases, leaving 8 bases between them. Germline V gene data show CDR1 as DFQATT and CDR2 as SNEGSKA (reference sequence). The CDR3 covers 12 residues. CDR3 sequence reads: CSATQGNTEAFF. DNA of the CDR3: TGCAGTGCTACACAGGGCAACACTGAAGCTTTCTTT.

The chain recombines TRBV30 with TRBJ1-1; 7 nucleotides line up with TRBD1. The germline gives CDR1 GTSNPN, CDR2 SVGIG (reference sequence). The ends lost 4 bases at V and 6 bases at J; junction bases unmatched: 5. The CDR3 is 12 residues long. This chain's CDR3 is CAWTGGGSEAFF. CDR3 nucleotides: TGTGCCTGGACAGGGGGAGGATCTGAAGCTTTCTTT.

V gene TRBV15 combines with J gene TRBJ2-7; no firm D call. Germline CDR1 LNHNV, CDR2 YYDKDF (reference sequence). Trimming stripped 3 bases from V and 0 bases from J, with 18 bases between. The CDR3 covers 17 residues. The DNA of the CDR3 is TGTGCCACCAGCAGCCTTCCTCAGGAGTGGGGCTCCTACGAGCAGTACTTC. Translated, it gives CATSSLPQEWGSYEQYF.

The chain is built from TRBV12-3 or TRBV12-4 and TRBJ1-5; 9 nucleotides match TRBD1. V lost 5 bases and J lost 5; bases outside the gene matches: 19. The CDR3 sequence is 19 residues long. The CDR3 DNA follows: TGTGCCAGCAGTCTTCTTTTTCTAGGACAGGGGATAGCATATCAGCCCCAGCATTTT. It specifies CASSLLFLGQGIAYQPQHF.